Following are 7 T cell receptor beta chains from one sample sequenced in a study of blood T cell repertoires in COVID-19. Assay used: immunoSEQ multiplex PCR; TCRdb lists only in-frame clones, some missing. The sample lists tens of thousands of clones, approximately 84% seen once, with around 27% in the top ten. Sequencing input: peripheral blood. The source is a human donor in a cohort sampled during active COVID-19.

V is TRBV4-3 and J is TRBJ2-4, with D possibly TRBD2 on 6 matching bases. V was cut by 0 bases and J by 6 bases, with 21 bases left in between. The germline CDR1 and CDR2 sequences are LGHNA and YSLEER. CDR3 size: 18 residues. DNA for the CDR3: TGCGCCAGCAGCCAAGATAGGGTAGAGACTAGTGGGCGAAACATTCAGTACTTC. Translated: CASSQDRVETSGRNIQYF.

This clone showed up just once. The CDR3 loop reads CASSLLGGEQFF. CDR3 in DNA: TGTGCCAGCAGCTTGTTGGGAGGGGAGCAGTTCTTC. V is TRBV5-6 and J is TRBJ2-1; TRBD2 agrees at 7 bases. Per germline, CDR1 SGHDT and CDR2 YYEEEE. Germline trimming cut 1 base from V and 10 bases from J; bases unmatched to any gene: 2. This CDR3 region has 12 residues.

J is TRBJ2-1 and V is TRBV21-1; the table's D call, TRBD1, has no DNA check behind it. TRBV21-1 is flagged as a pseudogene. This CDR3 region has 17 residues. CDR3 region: CASSKVYRDRGHNEQFF. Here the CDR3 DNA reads TGTGCCAGCAGCAAAGTTTACCGGGACAGGGGGCACAATGAGCAGTTCTTC.

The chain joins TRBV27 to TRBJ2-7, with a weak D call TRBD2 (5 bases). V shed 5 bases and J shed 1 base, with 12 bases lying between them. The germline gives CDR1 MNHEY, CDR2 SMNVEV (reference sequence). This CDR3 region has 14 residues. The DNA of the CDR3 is TGTGCCAGCAGTCCGGGGTCCGGATCCTACGAGCAGTACTTC. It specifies CASSPGSGSYEQYF.

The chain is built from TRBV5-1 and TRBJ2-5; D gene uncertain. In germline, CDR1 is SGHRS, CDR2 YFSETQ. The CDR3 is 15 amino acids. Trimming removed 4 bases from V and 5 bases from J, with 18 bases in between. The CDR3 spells CASSKSGTGMETQYF. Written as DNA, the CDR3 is TGCGCCAGCAGCAAATCAGGAACCGGCATGGAGACCCAGTACTTC.

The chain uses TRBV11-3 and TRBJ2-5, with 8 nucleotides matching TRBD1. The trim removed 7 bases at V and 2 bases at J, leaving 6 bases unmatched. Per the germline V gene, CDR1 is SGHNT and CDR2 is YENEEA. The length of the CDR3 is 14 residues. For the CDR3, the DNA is TGTGCCAGCAACCAGGACAGGGAGCAAGAGACCCAGTACTTC. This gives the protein CASNQDREQETQYF.

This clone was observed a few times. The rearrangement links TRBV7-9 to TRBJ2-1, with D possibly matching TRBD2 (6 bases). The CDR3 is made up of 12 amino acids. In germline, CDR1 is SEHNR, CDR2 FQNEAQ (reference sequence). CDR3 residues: CARSGDYNEQFF. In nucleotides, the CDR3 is TGTGCTCGATCGGGGGACTACAATGAGCAGTTCTTC.